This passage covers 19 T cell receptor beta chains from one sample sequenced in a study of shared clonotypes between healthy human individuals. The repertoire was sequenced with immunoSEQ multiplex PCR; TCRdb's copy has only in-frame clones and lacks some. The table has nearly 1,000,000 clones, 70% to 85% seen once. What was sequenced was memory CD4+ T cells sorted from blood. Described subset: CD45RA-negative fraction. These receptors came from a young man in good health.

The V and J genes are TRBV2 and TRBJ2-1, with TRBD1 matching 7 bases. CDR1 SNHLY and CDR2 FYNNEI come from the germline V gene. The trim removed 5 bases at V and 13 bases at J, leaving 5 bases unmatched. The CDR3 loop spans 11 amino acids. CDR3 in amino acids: CASSTGTEQFF. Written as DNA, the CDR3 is TGTGCCAGCAGTACCGGGACAGAACAGTTCTTC.

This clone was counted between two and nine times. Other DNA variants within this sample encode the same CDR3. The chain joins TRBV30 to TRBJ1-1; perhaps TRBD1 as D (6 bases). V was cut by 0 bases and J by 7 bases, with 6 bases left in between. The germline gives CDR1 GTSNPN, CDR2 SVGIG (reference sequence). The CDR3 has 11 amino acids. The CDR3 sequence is CAWSVGGEAFF. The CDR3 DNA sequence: TGTGCCTGGAGTGTAGGGGGTGAAGCTTTCTTT.

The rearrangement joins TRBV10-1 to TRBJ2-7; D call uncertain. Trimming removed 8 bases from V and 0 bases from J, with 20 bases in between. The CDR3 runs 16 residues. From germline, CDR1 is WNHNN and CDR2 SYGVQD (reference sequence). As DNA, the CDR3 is TGCGCCAGCCCCGGACCGTCCCCGAGGAGCTCCTACGAGCAGTACTTC. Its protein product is CASPGPSPRSSYEQYF.

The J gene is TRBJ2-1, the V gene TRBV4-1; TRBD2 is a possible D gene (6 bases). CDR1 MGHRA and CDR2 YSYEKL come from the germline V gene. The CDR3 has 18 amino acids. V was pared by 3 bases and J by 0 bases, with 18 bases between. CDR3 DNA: TGCGCCAGCAGCCAGGAGGGAGTGCGGGCTTACTCCTACAATGAGCAGTTCTTC. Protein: CASSQEGVRAYSYNEQFF.

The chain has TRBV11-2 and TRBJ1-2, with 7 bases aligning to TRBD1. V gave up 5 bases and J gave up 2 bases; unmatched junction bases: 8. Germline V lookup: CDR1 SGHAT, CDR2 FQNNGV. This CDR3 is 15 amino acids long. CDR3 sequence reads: CASSTRQGSNYGYTF. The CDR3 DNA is TGTGCCAGCAGCACCCGACAGGGTAGCAACTATGGCTACACCTTC.

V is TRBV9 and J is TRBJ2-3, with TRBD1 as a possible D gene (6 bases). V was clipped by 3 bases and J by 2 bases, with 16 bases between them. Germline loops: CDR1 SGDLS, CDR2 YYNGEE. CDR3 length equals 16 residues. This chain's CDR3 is CASSEILGGDTDTQYF. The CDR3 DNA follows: TGTGCCAGCAGCGAAATACTAGGGGGAGACACAGATACGCAGTATTTT.

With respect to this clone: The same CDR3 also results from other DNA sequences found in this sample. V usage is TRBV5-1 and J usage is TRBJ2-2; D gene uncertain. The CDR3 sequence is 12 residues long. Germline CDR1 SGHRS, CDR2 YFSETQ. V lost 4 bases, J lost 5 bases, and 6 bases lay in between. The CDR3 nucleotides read TGCGCCAGCAGCCCCAGGACCGGGGAGCTGTTTTTT. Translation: CASSPRTGELFF.

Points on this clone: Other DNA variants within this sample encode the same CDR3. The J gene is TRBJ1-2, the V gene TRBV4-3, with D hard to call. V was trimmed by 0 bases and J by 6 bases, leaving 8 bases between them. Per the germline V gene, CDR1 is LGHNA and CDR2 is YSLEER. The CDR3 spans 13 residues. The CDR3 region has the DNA TGCGCCAGCAGCCAAGAAGCTGGCGATGGCTACACCTTC. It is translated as CASSQEAGDGYTF.

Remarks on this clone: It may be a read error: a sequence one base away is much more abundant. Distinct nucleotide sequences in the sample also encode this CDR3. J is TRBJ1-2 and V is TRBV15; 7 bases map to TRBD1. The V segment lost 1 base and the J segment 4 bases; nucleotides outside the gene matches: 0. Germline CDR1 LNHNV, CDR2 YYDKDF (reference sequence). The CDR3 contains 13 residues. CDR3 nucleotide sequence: TGTGCCACCAGCAGAGGGACAGGCTATGGCTACACCTTC. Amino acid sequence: CATSRGTGYGYTF.

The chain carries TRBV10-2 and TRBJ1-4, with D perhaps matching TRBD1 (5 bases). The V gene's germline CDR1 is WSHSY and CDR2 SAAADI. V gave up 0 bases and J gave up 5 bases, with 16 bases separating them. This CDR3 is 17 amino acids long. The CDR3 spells CASSESGFGGVNEKLFF. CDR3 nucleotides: TGCGCCAGCAGTGAGTCAGGGTTCGGGGGAGTCAATGAAAAACTGTTTTTT.

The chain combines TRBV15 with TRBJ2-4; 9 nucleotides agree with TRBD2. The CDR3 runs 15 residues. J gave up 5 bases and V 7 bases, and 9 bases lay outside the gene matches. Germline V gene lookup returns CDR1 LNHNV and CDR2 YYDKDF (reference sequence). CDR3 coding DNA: TGTGCCACCACGGGTGCGGGAGGGCCCCAAAACATTCAGTACTTC. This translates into CATTGAGGPQNIQYF.

CDR3 region: CASSERTKQETQYF. Here the CDR3 DNA reads TGTGCCAGCAGTGAGAGAACAAAGCAAGAGACCCAGTACTTC. The J gene is TRBJ2-5, the V gene TRBV6-1; D is unresolved. The CDR3 consists of 14 residues. Germline loops: CDR1 MNHNS, CDR2 SASEGT. Trimming shortened V by 3 bases and J by 2 bases, and 10 bases separated the two germline ends.

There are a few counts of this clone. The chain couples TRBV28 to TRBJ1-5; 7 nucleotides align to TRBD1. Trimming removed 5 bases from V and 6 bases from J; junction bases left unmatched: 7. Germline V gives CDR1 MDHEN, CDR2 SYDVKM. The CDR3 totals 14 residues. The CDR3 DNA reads TGTGCCAGCAGTCCAGGGGGGAAGAGTCAGCCCCAGCATTTT. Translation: CASSPGGKSQPQHF.

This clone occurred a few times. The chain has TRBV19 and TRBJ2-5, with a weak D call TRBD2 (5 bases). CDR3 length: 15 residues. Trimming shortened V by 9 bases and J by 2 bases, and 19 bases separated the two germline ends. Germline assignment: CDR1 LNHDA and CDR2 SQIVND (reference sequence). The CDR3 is CASSRSSGVQETQYF. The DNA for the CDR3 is TGTGCCAGCTCTAGATCAAGCGGAGTTCAAGAGACCCAGTACTTC.

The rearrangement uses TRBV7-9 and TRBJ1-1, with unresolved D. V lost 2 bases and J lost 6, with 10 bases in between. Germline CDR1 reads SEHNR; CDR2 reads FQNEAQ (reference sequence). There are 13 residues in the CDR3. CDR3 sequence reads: CASSLMVSSEAFF. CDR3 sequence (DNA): TGTGCCAGCAGCTTAATGGTTAGCTCTGAAGCTTTCTTT.

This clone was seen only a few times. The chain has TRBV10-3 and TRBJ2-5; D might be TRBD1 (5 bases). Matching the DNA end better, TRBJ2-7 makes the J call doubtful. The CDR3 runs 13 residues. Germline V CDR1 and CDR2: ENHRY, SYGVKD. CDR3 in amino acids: CAIMGQFSYEQYF. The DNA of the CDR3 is TGTGCCATCATGGGGCAGTTCTCCTACGAGCAGTACTTC.

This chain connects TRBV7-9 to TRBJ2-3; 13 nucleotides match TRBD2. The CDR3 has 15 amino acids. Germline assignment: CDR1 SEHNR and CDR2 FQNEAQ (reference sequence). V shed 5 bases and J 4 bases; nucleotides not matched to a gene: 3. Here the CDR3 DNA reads TGTGCCAGCAGCCTAGGGACTAGCGGGGCAGATACGCAGTATTTT. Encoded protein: CASSLGTSGADTQYF.

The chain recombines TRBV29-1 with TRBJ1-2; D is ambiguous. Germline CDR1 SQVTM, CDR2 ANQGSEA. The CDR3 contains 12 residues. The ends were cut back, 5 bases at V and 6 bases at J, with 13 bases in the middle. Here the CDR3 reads CSVRTSSNGYTF. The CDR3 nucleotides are TGCAGCGTTAGGACTTCTTCAAATGGCTACACCTTC.

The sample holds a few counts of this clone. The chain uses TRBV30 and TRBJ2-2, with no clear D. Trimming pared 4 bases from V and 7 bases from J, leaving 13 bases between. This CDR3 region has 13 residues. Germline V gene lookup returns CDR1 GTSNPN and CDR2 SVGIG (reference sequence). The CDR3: CAWNTIAGGELFF. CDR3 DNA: TGTGCCTGGAATACAATAGCTGGCGGGGAGCTGTTTTTT.